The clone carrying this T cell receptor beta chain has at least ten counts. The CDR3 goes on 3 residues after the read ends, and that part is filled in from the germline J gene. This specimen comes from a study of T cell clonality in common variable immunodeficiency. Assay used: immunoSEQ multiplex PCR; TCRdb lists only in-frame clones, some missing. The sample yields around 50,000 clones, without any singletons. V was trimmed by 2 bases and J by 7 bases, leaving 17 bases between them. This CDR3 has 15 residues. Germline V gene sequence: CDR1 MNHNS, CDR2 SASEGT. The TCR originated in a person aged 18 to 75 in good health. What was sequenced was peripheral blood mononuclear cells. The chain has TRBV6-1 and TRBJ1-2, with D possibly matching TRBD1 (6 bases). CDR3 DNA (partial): TGTGCCAGCAGTGAATCCCGGACAGTTGTTAGTGGC. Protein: CASSESRTVVSG. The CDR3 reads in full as CASSESRTVVSGYTF.